The rows below give T cell receptor beta chains drawn from one sample of a study of cytomegalovirus exposure and HLA in healthy donors. Profiled with immunoSEQ multiplex PCR; TCRdb holds only in-frame clones, not every one. The top ten clones hold roughly 2% of a sample with roughly 160,000 clones, around 77% of them seen once. Sequencing was done on a sample of PBMCs. The receptors come from a man aged 45-65 years in good health and CMV-seropositive. Each CDR3 is given with its conserved first and last residue. A D gene is named only where the DNA matches it firmly. Clone size, where shown, is once, few, many, or a class for clones that have expanded.

- | TRBJ2-5 | TRBV7-6 | TRBD1 | TGTGCCAGCAGCTCCGACCTCGGACAGGCCTTCCAAGAGACCCAGTACTTC | CASSSDLGQAFQETQYF
few | TRBJ1-5 | TRBV29-1 | - | TGCAGCGTAGCAGACAGCACCAATCAGCCCCAGCATTTT | CSVADSTNQPQHF
- | TRBJ2-5 | TRBV10-3 | TRBD1 | TGTGCCATCAGTGAGCCTGACAGGGGGCAAGAAGAGACCCAGTACTTC | CAISEPDRGQEETQYF
- | TRBJ1-1 | TRBV18 | TRBD1 | TGTGCCAGCTCACTACAGGGGGGAACTGAAGCTTTCTTT | CASSLQGGTEAFF
- | TRBJ2-7 | TRBV13 | TRBD2 | TGTGCCAGCAGCCCACTAGCGGGGCTTACCTACGAGCAGTACTTC | CASSPLAGLTYEQYF
- | TRBJ1-5 | TRBV28 | - | TGTGCCAGCAGTTTATTGGGGGGGGCGCGAAATCAGCCCCAGCATTTT | CASSLLGGARNQPQHF
- | TRBJ1-1 | TRBV5-1 | - | TGCGCCAGCAGCTTGGGCCGGGGGGCTACTGAAGCTTTCTTT | CASSLGRGATEAFF
- | TRBJ1-2 | TRBV7-9 | - | TGTGCCAGCAGCCAGAACGATAACTATGGCTACACCTTC | CASSQNDNYGYTF
- | TRBJ2-2 | TRBV18 | TRBD1 | TGTGCCAGCTCTCCCTCAGGACAGGGGGTGAACACCGGGGAGCTGTTTTTT | CASSPSGQGVNTGELFF
few | TRBJ1-5 | TRBV5-4 | - | TGTGCCAGCAGCTTGGAACAGGGCCCGCCCCAGCATTTT | CASSLEQGPPQHF